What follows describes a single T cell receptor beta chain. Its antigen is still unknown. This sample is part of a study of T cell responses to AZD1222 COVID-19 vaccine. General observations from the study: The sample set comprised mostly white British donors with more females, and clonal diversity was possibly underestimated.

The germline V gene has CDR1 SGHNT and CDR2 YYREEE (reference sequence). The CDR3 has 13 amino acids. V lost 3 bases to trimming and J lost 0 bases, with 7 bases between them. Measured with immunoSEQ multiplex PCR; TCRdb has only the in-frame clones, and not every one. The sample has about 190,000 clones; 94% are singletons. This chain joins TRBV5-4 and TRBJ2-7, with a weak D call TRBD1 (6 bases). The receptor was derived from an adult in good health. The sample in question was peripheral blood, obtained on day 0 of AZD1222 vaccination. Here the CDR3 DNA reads TGTGCCAGCAGCTCAGGGGTCTCCTACGAGCAGTACTTC. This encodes CASSSGVSYEQYF.